This TCR beta chain was profiled in a study of T cell responses to AZD1222 COVID-19 vaccine. Study findings and constraints: White British ancestry dominated among donors, who included more females, and clonal diversity was possibly underestimated. Regions 160-218 and 743-854 dominated among vaccine-associated CD4 TCRs spanning spike. Unmutated regions of variants are reportedly targeted by nearly half of spike-specific TCRs.

Worth noting for this clone: Antigen: not known.

Generated by immunoSEQ multiplex PCR, the TCRdb table keeps only in-frame clones and is missing some. The table records some 190,000 clones, around 94% of them present only once. Germline assignment: CDR1 MDHEN and CDR2 SYDVKM. Trimming took off 6 bases at V and 7 bases at J, with 15 bases between the two ends. This CDR3 has 13 amino acids. The chain links TRBV28 to TRBJ1-2; unclear D gene. This TCR was recovered from an adult who received the MenACWY meningococcal vaccine as a control. Sequencing used peripheral blood, obtained 28 days after the second dose of the MenACWY control vaccine. CDR3 sequence: CASSIPGRIGYTF. In DNA form, the CDR3 reads TGTGCCAGCAGCATTCCCGGGAGAATTGGCTACACCTTC.